The following is a TCR beta chain sequence with its context. The length of the CDR3 is 16 residues. From germline, CDR1 is SGHDN and CDR2 FVKESK. Trimming left V 1 base short and J 0 bases short, with 10 bases between. Adults of Caucasian background living in Nashville, Tennessee made up all donors. At deep level, the assay was performed. Clones were sequenced by immunoSEQ multiplex PCR, and TCRdb holds only the in-frame ones, with some missing. The data contain 1.5 million to 1.9 million clones, roughly 98% of them singletons. This specimen belongs to a study of shared clonotypes between healthy human individuals. Study background: Three plates each covered CD4 naive and memory; CD8 naive two, CD8 memory one.

Sequencing was carried out using naive CD4+ T cells sorted from blood. The subset here: CD45RA+ positively selected. The receptor comes from a man aged 25-45 years in good health. The chain joins TRBV14 to TRBJ2-4; possibly TRBD2 for D (6 bases). CDR3 nucleotides: TGTGCCAGCAGCCAAGTGGAGGGTAGAGCCAAAAACATTCAGTACTTC. Translating it yields CASSQVEGRAKNIQYF.